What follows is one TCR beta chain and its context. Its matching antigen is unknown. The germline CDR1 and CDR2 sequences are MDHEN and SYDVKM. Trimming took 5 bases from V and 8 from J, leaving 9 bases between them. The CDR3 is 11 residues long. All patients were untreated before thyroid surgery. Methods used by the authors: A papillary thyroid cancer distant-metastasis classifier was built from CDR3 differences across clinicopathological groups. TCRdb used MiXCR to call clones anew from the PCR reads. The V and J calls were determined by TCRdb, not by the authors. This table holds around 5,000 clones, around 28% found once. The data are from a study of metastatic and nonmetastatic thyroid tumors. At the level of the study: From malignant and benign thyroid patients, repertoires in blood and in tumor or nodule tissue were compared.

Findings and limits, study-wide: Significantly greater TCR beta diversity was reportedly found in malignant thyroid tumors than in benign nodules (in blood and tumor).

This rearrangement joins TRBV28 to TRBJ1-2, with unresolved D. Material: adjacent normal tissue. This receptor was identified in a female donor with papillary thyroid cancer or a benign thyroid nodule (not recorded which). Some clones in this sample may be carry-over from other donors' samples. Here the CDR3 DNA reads TGTGCCAGCAGTCCTGGCGGAGGCTACACCTTC. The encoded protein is CASSPGGGYTF.